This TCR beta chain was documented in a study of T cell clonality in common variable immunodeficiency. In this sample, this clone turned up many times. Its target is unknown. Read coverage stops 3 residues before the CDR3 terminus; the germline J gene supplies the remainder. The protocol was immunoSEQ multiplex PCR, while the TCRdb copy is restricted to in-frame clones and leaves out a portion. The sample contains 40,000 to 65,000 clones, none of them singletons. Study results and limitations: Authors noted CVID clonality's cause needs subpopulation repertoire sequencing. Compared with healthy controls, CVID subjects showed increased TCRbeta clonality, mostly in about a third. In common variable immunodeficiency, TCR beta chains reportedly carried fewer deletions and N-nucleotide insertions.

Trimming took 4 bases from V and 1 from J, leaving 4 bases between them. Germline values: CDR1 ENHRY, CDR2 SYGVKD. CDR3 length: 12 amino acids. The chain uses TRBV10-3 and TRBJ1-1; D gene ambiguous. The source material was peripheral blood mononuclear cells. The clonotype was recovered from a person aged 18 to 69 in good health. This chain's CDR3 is CAISASNTEAFF. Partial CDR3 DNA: TGTGCCATCAGTGCCTCGAACACTGAA.